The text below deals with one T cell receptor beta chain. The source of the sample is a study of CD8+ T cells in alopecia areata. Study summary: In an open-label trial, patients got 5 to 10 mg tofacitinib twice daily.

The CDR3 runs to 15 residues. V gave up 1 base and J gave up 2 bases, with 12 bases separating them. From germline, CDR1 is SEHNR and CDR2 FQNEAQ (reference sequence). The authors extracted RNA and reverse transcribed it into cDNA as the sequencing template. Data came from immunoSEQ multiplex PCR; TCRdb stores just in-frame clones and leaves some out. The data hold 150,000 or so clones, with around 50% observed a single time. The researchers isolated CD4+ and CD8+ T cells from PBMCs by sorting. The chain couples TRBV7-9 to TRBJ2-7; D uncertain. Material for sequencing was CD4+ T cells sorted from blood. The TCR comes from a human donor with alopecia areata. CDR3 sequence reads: CASSLVMGSTYEQYF. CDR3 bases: TGTGCCAGCAGCTTAGTTATGGGCAGTACCTACGAGCAGTACTTC.